This TCR beta chain was observed in a study of CD8+ T cells in alopecia areata. Study as a whole: Tofacitinib administration persisted for 6 to 18 months, succeeded by 6 months off drug.

Treatment indicated: oral pan-JAK inhibitor, 5-10 mg twice daily. It was cDNA, reverse transcribed from extracted RNA, that served as the sequencing template. Sequenced by immunoSEQ multiplex PCR; TCRdb stores in-frame clones only, minus some. The table includes approximately 150,000 clones, about 88% detected once. A word on this clone: What it recognizes is unknown.

Whole-study findings and limits: For patients receiving tofacitinib, scalp clonality and expanded CD8+ clones among the top 100 significantly decreased. Persistence of many expanded lesional clones was seen in scalp and blood during tofacitinib. Normal scalp had lower clonality than lesional scalp, with alopecia totalis/universalis lesions showing this most strongly.

The TCR sequence derives from a human donor with alopecia areata. Sequenced material: CD8+ T cells sorted from blood, taken at week 4, from a patient treated with tofacitinib.

The CDR3 DNA follows: TGCAGCGTTGAGACTCGGGACAGGGGGAGTTACGAGCAGTACTTC. Amino acid sequence: CSVETRDRGSYEQYF. The rearrangement joins TRBV29-1 to TRBJ2-5, with TRBD1 matching 11 bases. The J call may not be correct, given that the DNA end is closer to TRBJ2-7. CDR1 and CDR2 (germline): SQVTM, ANQGSEA. CDR3 length equals 15 residues.